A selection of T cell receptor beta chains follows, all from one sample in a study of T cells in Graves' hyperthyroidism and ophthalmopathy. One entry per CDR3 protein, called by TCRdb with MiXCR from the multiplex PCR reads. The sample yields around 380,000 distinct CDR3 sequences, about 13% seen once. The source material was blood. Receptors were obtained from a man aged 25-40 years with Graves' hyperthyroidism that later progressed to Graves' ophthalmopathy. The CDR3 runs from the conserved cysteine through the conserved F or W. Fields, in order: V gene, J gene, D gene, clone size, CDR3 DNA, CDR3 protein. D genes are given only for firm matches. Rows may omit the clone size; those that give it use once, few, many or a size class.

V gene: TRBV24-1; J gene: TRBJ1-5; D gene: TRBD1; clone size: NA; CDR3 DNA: TGTGCCACCAGTGACTCCGGGACAGGGTACAATCAGCCCCAGCATTTT; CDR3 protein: CATSDSGTGYNQPQHF
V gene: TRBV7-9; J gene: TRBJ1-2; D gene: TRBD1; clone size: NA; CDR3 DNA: TGTGCCAGCAGCGAAGGACAGGGACTTGACTATGGCTACACCTTC; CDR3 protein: CASSEGQGLDYGYTF
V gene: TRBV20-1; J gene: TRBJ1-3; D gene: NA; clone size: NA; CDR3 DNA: TGCAGTGCTAGAGATATGCGCGCGGAGGGAAACACCATATATTTT; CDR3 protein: CSARDMRAEGNTIYF
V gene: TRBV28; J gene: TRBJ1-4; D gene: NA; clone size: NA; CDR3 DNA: TGTGCCAGCAGTTCCTACAGGGTGGAAAAACTGTTTTTT; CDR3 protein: CASSSYRVEKLFF
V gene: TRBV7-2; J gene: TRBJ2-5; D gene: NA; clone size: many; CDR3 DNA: TGTGCCAGCAGCTTAGTCCGTATTCAAGAGACCCAGTACTTC; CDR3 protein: CASSLVRIQETQYF
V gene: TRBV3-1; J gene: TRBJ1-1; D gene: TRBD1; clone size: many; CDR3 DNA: TGTGCCAGCAGCGAGGGACAGTACACTGAAGCTTTCTTT; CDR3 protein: CASSEGQYTEAFF
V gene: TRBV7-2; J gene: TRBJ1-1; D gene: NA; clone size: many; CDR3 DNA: TGTGCCAGCAGCTTTCCTGGAATCCGGCCCATACCAGAAGCTTTCTTT; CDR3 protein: CASSFPGIRPIPEAFF
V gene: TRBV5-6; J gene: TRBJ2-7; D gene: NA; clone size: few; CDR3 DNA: TGTGCCAGCAGCTTGATAGGGATGTCATACGAGCAGTACTTC; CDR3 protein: CASSLIGMSYEQYF
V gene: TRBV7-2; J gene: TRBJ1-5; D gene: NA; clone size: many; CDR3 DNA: TGTGCCAGCAGCTTAGTACAGTCGGGCAATCAGCCCCAGCATTTT; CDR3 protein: CASSLVQSGNQPQHF
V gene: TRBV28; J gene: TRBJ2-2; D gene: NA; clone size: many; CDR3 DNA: TGTGCCAGCACTCTGGACGGCACCGGGGAGCTGTTTTTT; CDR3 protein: CASTLDGTGELFF
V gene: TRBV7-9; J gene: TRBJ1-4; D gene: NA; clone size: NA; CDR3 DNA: TGTGCCAGCAGCTTAGCGTACGGTTCTCTTGGAAAACTGTTTTTT; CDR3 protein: CASSLAYGSLGKLFF
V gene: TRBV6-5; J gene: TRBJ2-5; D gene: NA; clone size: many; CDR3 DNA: TGTGCCAGCAGTTACTCAGGAGAGACCCAGTACTTC; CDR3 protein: CASSYSGETQYF
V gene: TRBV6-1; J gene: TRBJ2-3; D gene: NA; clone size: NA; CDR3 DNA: TGTGCCAGCAGGGGGGCCATGGATACGCAGTATTTT; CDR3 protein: CASRGAMDTQYF
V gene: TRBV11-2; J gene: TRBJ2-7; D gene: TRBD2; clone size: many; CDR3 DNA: TGTGCCAGCAGCTTGCAGCGGGGGGCCTACGAGCAGTACTTC; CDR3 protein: CASSLQRGAYEQYF
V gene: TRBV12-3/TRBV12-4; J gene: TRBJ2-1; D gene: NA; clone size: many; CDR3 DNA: TGTGCCAGCAGCCAAACTCCGGCGGGGACCTACAATGAGCAGTTCTTC; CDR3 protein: CASSQTPAGTYNEQFF
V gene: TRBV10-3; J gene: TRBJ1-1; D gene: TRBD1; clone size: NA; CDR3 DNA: TGTGCCATCAGTGGACAGGGGGGAGGGACTGAAGCTTTCTTT; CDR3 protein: CAISGQGGGTEAFF
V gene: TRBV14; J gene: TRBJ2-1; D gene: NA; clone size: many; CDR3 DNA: TGTGCCAGCAGCCCAGGGCCCGCTTCCTACAATGAGCAGTTCTTC; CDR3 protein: CASSPGPASYNEQFF
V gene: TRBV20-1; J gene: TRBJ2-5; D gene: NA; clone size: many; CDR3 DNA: TGCAGTGCTAGACTAGACCAAGAGACCCAGTACTTC; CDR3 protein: CSARLDQETQYF
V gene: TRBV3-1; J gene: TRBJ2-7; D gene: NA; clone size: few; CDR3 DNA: TGTGCCAGCAGCCAAGGTCGACACCTCGACTACTACGAGCAGTACTTC; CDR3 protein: CASSQGRHLDYYEQYF
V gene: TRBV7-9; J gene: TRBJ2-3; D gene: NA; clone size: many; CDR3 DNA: TGTGCCAGCAGCGGGACTGTCACAGATACGCAGTATTTT; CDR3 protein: CASSGTVTDTQYF
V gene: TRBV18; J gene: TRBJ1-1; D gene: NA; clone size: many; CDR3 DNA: TGTGCCAGCTCACCACCGAACATGAACACTGAAGCTTTCTTT; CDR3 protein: CASSPPNMNTEAFF
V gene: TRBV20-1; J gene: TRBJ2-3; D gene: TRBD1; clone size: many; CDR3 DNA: TGCAGTGCAGCTGGGACAGGGGGCACAGATACGCAGTATTTT; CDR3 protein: CSAAGTGGTDTQYF
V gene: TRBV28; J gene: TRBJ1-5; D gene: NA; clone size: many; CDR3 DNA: TGTGCCAGCAGTTTAGTAACGAATCAGCCCCAGCATTTT; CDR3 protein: CASSLVTNQPQHF
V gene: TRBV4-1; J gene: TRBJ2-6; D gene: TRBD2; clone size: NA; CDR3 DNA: TGCGCCAGCAGCCAAGGAGCGGGGGGCCTTGGGGCCAACGTCCTGACTTTC; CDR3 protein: CASSQGAGGLGANVLTF
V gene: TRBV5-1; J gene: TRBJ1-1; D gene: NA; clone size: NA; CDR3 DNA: TGCGCCAGCAGTCAACAGGGAAGTGGGAACACTGAAGCTTTCTTT; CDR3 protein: CASSQQGSGNTEAFF
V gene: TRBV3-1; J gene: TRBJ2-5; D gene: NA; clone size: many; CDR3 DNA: TGTGCCAGCAGCCAGATGAGGGAGACCCAGTACTTC; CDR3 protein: CASSQMRETQYF
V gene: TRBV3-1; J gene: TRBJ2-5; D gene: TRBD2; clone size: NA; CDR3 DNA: TGTGCCAGCAGCCGTAGCGGGGGGCCCCAAGAGACCCAGTACTTC; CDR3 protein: CASSRSGGPQETQYF
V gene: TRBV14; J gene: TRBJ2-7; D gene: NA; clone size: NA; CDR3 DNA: TGTGCCAGCAGCCAGGGGCTATCGCTGGACGAGCAGTACTTC; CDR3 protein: CASSQGLSLDEQYF
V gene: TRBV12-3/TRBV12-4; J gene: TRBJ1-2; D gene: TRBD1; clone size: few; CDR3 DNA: TGTGCCAGCTTCCAGGGGGGTGGCTACACCTTC; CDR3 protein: CASFQGGGYTF
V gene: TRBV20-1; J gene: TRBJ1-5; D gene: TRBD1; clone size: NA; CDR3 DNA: TGCAGTGCAGCAGGGACAGACAACAATCAGCCCCAGCATTTT; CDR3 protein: CSAAGTDNNQPQHF
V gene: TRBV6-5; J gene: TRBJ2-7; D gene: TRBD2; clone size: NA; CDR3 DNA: TGTGCCAGCAGTTACTATGCGACTAGCGGGGCCCACGAGCAGTACTTC; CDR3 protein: CASSYYATSGAHEQYF
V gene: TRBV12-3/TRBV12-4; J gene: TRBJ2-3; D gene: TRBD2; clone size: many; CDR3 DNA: TGTGCCAGCAGTTTCGGGACTAGCCGGGCCGATACGCAGTATTTT; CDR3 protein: CASSFGTSRADTQYF
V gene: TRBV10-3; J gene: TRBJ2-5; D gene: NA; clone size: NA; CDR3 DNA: TGTGCCATCAGTGTAAGGACCGGGGAGACCCAGTACTTC; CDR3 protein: CAISVRTGETQYF
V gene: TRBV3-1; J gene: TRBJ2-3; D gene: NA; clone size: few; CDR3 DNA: TGTGCCAGCAGCCAAGTCCGGGACGGAGGCACAGATACGCAGTATTTT; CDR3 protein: CASSQVRDGGTDTQYF
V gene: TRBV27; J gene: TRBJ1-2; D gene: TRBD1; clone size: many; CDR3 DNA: TGTGCCAGCAGTAGGCTCGGCCAGGGGGCTAAAGACTATGGCTACACCTTC; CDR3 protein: CASSRLGQGAKDYGYTF
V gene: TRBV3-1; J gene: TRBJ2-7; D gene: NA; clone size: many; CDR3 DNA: TGTGCCAGCAGCCAAGATTGGGGGACTTACGAGCAGTACTTC; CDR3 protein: CASSQDWGTYEQYF
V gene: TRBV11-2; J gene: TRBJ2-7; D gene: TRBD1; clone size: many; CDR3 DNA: TGTGCCAGCAGCACTACAGGGGATCCCTCCTACGAGCAGTACTTC; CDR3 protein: CASSTTGDPSYEQYF
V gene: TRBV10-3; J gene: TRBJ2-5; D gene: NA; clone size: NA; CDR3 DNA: TGTGCCATCAGTGACCCCCAGCTGGGGACCCAGTACTTC; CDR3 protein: CAISDPQLGTQYF
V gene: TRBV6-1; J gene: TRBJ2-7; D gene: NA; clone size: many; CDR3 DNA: TGTGCCAGCAGTCTCCTTCCAGGGATGTACGAGCAGTACTTC; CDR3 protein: CASSLLPGMYEQYF
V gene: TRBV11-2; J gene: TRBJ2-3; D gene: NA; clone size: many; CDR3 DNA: TGTGCCAGCAGCTTAGGTGGACCTCCAGATACGCAGTATTTT; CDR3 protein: CASSLGGPPDTQYF
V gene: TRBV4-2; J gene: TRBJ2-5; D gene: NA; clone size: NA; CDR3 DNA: TGTGCCAGCAGCCAAGTGATGGGCAGCCTTAACCAAGAGACCCAGTACTTC; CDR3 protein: CASSQVMGSLNQETQYF
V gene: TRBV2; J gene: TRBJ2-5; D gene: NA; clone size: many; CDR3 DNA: TGTGCCAGCGGAAGACAGACTCAAGAGACCCAGTACTTC; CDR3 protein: CASGRQTQETQYF
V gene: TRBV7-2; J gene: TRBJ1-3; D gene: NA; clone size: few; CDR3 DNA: TGTGCCAGCAGCTACTATGGAAACACCATATATTTT; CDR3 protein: CASSYYGNTIYF
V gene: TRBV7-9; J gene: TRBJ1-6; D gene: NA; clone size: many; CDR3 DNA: TGTGCCAGCAGCTCAGACGCGAATAATTCACCCCTCCACTTT; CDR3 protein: CASSSDANNSPLHF
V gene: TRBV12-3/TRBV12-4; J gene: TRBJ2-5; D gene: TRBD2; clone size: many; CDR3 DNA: TGTGCCAGCAGTTTATCCCTAGCGGGGAGGGTGGAGACCCAGTACTTC; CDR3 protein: CASSLSLAGRVETQYF
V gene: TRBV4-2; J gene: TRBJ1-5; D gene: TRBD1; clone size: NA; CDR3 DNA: TGTGCCAGCAGCCATATACAGGGGCCCAATCAGCCCCAGCATTTT; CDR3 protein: CASSHIQGPNQPQHF
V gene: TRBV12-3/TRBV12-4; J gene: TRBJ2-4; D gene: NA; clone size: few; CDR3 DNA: TGTGCCAGCTCCTCCGTGGCAGGGACCAAAAACATTCAGTACTTC; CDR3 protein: CASSSVAGTKNIQYF
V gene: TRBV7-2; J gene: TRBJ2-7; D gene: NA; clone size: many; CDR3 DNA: TGTGCCAGCAGCTTAGCTTCGCAGGCCTACGAGCAGTACTTC; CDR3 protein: CASSLASQAYEQYF
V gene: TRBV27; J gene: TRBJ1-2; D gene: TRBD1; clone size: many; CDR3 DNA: TGTGCCAGCAGACCTCAGGGGGCTAGTAGTTATGGCTACACCTTC; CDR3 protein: CASRPQGASSYGYTF
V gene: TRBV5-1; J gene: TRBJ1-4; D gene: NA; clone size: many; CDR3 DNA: TGCGCCAGCAGCTTAAACACTAATGAAAAACTGTTTTTT; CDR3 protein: CASSLNTNEKLFF
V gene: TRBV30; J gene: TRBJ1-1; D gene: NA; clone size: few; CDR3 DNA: TGTGCCTGGTCCTCCGTAAGAGGGTTGGACACTGAAGCTTTCTTT; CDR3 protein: CAWSSVRGLDTEAFF
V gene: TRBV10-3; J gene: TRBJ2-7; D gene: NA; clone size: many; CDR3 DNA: TGTGCCATCAGTGAGTCTACACCGAGCTCCTACGAGCAGTACTTC; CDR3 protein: CAISESTPSSYEQYF
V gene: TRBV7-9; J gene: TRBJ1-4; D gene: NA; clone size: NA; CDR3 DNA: TGTGCCAGCAGCTTATGGGAGGGGTCGGGAGAAAAACTGTTTTTT; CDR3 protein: CASSLWEGSGEKLFF
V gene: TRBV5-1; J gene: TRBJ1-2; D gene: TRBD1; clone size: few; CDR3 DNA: TGCGCCCGCAGCGGGGACAGGAACTATGGCTACACCTTC; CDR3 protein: CARSGDRNYGYTF
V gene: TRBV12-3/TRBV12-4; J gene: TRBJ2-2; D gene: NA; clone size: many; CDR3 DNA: TGTGCCAGCACCCCCCGAGTTGGCGGGGAGCTGTTTTTT; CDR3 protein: CASTPRVGGELFF